This entry lists 28 T cell receptor beta chains sequenced from one sample in a study of vaccination effects on CD4 cells after COVID-19. These receptors' targets are unknown. ViraFEST assay sequencing came after antigen-specific CD4+ T cells were expanded with viral peptide pools. Isolating CD4+ T cells followed about 10 days of culture. Nucleocapsid antibody tests were negative, and the vaccine recipients had no prior SARS-CoV-2 infection. Generated by immunoSEQ multiplex PCR, the TCRdb table keeps only in-frame clones and is missing some. Here the sample spans tens of thousands of clones, about 60% being singletons. The sample in question was CD4+ T cells from PBMCs cultured with HCoV-OC43 spike peptides, obtained before COVID-19 vaccination. Subset here: HCoV-OC43 spike overlapping peptide pool stimulation. These receptors were collected from a human donor who received a COVID-19 vaccine.

This clone was seen more than once but under ten times. The rearrangement joins TRBV5-4 to TRBJ2-3; 7 bases are shared with TRBD2. CDR1 is SGHNT and CDR2 is YYREEE in the germline V gene (reference sequence). This CDR3 has 15 residues. V dropped 3 bases and J dropped 6; count of bases not matched to a gene: 10. The CDR3: CASSSPAGEGDTQYF. The CDR3 DNA reads TGTGCCAGCAGCTCACCCGCGGGGGAAGGGGATACGCAGTATTTT.

The sample holds one count of this clone. V and J are TRBV25-1 and TRBJ2-2; D assignment may be TRBD1 or TRBD2 (6 bases each). CDR3 size: 16 residues. The V end was cut by 4 bases, the J end by 6 bases, with 18 bases between. Germline V gene data show CDR1 as MGHDK and CDR2 as SYGVNS. CDR3 coding DNA: TGTGCCAGCAGTGCTCGGGGGCGGGATGGACCCGGGGAGCTGTTTTTT. As protein: CASSARGRDGPGELFF.

This clone showed up just a few times. The J gene is TRBJ2-5, the V gene TRBV7-7; 7 nucleotides line up with TRBD1. This CDR3 is 15 amino acids long. CDR1 is SSHAT, CDR2 FNYEAQ, per germline (reference sequence). Trimming cost V 6 bases and J 2 bases; bases outside gene matches: 9. CDR3 residues: CASSTGRGSQETQYF. The DNA of the CDR3 is TGTGCCAGCAGTACGGGCAGGGGGTCACAAGAGACCCAGTACTTC.

The CDR3 region is CASSLAGGYGTQYF. CDR3 coding DNA: TGCGCCAGCAGCTTGGCAGGGGGGTACGGGACCCAGTACTTC. The chain employs TRBV5-1 and TRBJ2-5; D might be TRBD1 (7 bases). The germline V and J ends were trimmed by 0 bases and 7 bases, with 13 bases remaining between them. Germline lookup yields CDR1 SGHRS and CDR2 YFSETQ. The CDR3 totals 14 residues.

The chain is built from TRBV20-1 and TRBJ2-7; D is tentatively TRBD1 or TRBD2 (5 bases each). The V and J ends lost 6 bases and 6 bases respectively, with 27 bases between them. CDR3 length: 16 residues. Germline values: CDR1 DFQATT, CDR2 SNEGSKA (reference sequence). DNA for the CDR3: TGCAGTGCAAGTTCTATCTCCGGGACGGAATCTTCCGAGCAGTACTTC. The encoded protein is CSASSISGTESSEQYF.

In its sample, this clone was seen once. The chain links TRBV4-2 to TRBJ2-5; TRBD2 agrees at 14 bases. Looked up from germline, CDR1 is LGHNA and CDR2 is YNFKEQ. CDR3 size: 19 residues. The trim removed 2 bases at V and 3 bases at J, leaving 11 bases unmatched. The CDR3 nucleotides are TGTGCCAGCAGCCAAACTCCGGGACTAGCGGGAGTGCGTGAAGAGACCCAGTACTTC. Translating it yields CASSQTPGLAGVREETQYF.

This chain joins TRBV7-2 and TRBJ1-2, with TRBD1 matching over 9 bases. With V trimmed by 1 base and J by 5 bases, 8 bases remained unmatched. Germline V gene data show CDR1 as SGHTA and CDR2 as FQGNSA. This CDR3 is built from 16 residues. CDR3 sequence: CASSLVGTGLGYGYTF. The CDR3 DNA follows: TGTGCCAGCAGCTTAGTCGGGACAGGGCTGGGGTATGGCTACACCTTC.

The chain carries TRBV18 and TRBJ2-5; D is tentatively TRBD1 or TRBD2 (6 bases each). The CDR3 runs to 16 residues. Germline V gene sequence: CDR1 KGHSH, CDR2 LQKENI. Trimming stripped 2 bases from V and 0 bases from J, with 13 bases between. The CDR3 loop is CASSPSSGDNQETQYF. Written as DNA, the CDR3 is TGTGCCAGCTCACCATCTTCGGGGGACAACCAAGAGACCCAGTACTTC.

The chain joins TRBV28 to TRBJ1-2; a possible D gene is TRBD1 (6 bases). CDR3 size: 14 residues. Deletions cut 2 bases from V and 7 bases from J, with 14 bases between. In germline, CDR1 is MDHEN, CDR2 SYDVKM. The CDR3 DNA follows: TGTGCCAGCAGTTTAGGAGGACAGTCTGTTGGCTACACCTTC. This gives the protein CASSLGGQSVGYTF.

The table lists this clone with a few counts. V is TRBV27 and J is TRBJ1-1; D call uncertain. V was pared by 5 bases and J by 11 bases, with 18 bases between. The CDR3 consists of 13 residues. From germline, CDR1 is MNHEY and CDR2 SMNVEV (reference sequence). The CDR3 sequence is CASSPHYGGDAFF. The CDR3 DNA sequence: TGTGCCAGCAGTCCCCATTATGGAGGTGATGCTTTCTTT.

This chain connects TRBV6-5 to TRBJ1-2, with 7 bases lining up with TRBD1. This CDR3 spans 15 amino acids. Germline CDR1 and CDR2: MNHEY and SVGAGI. V lost 0 bases to trimming and J lost 7 bases; unmatched junction nucleotides: 8. The CDR3 DNA follows: TGTGCCAGCAGTTACTCTAGGACAGGTGTAAGTGGCTACACCTTC. Its translation: CASSYSRTGVSGYTF.

V gene TRBV30 combines with J gene TRBJ1-2, with D hard to call. Germline lookup yields CDR1 GTSNPN and CDR2 SVGIG (reference sequence). The CDR3 totals 13 residues. The V end lost 0 bases, the J end lost 2 bases, and 7 bases lay between the germline ends. CDR3 amino acids: CAWSVSINYGYTF. CDR3 DNA sequence: TGTGCCTGGAGTGTTTCCATCAACTATGGCTACACCTTC. The variable domain in full, completed from reference TRBV30 and TRBJ1-2, reads SQTIHQWPATLVQPVGSPLSLECTVEGTSNPNLYWYRQAAGRGLQLLFYSVGIGQISSEVPQNLSASRPQDRQFILSSKKLLLSDSGFYLCAWSVSINYGYTFGSGTRLTVV.

The chain joins TRBV7-9 to TRBJ2-5; D remains ambiguous. V lost 0 bases to trimming and J lost 3 bases, with 5 bases between them. Germline V lookup: CDR1 SEHNR, CDR2 FQNEAQ (reference sequence). The CDR3 has 13 residues. DNA for the CDR3: TGTGCCAGCAGCTTAGCCCCCAAAGAGACCCAGTACTTC. Residues: CASSLAPKETQYF. Based on the CDR3 plus reference TRBV7-9 and TRBJ2-5, the full variable domain is DTGVSQNPRHKITKRGQNVTFRCDPISEHNRLYWYRQTLGQGPEFLTYFQNEAQLEKSRLLSDRFSAERPKGSFSTLEIQRTEQGDSAMYLCASSLAPKETQYFGPGTRLLVL.

This clone has at least ten counts. The chain employs TRBV12-3 or TRBV12-4 and TRBJ1-5, with TRBD1 as a possible D gene (6 bases). CDR3 length: 13 residues. The germline V and J ends were trimmed by 6 bases and 7 bases, with 13 bases remaining between them. CDR3 sequence reads: CASSTGNGQPQHF. CDR3 nucleotide sequence: TGTGCCAGCAGCACAGGGAACGGGCAGCCCCAGCATTTT.

V usage is TRBV6-5 and J usage is TRBJ2-3; D not certain. CDR1 MNHEY and CDR2 SVGAGI come from the germline V gene. The CDR3 loop spans 15 amino acids. Between the trimmed V and J ends, which lost 6 bases and 0 bases, there was a span of 13 bases. CDR3 amino acids: CASSLNSPSTDTQYF. DNA for the CDR3: TGTGCCAGCAGCCTCAACAGCCCTAGCACAGATACGCAGTATTTT.

The chain employs TRBV6-4 and TRBJ2-1, with D uncertain. The CDR3 runs to 15 residues. Germline-derived CDR1 and CDR2 are MRHNA and SNTAGT. V lost 0 bases and J 8 bases, leaving 14 bases between the germline ends. CDR3 loop: CASSDSGFSIDEQFF. The CDR3 region has the DNA TGTGCCAGCAGTGACTCTGGCTTTTCGATCGATGAGCAGTTCTTC.

J is TRBJ1-1 and V is TRBV18; D remains ambiguous. The V gene lost 2 bases and the J gene lost 5 bases, with 6 bases spanning the gap. Germline V gene data show CDR1 as KGHSH and CDR2 as LQKENI. The CDR3 contains 12 residues. CDR3 protein: CASSPGSTEAFF. CDR3 DNA sequence: TGTGCCAGCTCACCAGGTTCGACTGAAGCTTTCTTT.

J is TRBJ1-4 and V is TRBV19; D remains unclear. Germline CDR1 is LNHDA and CDR2 is SQIVND (reference sequence). Trimming stripped 0 bases from V and 2 bases from J, with 4 bases between. The CDR3 is 14 amino acids. The CDR3 protein is CASSIEGTNEKLFF. The DNA of the CDR3 is TGTGCCAGTAGTATAGAGGGGACTAATGAAAAACTGTTTTTT. Full variable domain (outside the CDR3, taken from reference TRBV19 and TRBJ1-4): DGGITQSPKYLFRKEGQNVTLSCEQNLNHDAMYWYRQDPGQGLRLIYYSQIVNDFQKGDIAEGYSVSREKKESFPLTVTSAQKNPTAFYLCASSIEGTNEKLFFGSGTQLSVL.

The J gene is TRBJ1-2, the V gene TRBV5-1; possible D gene TRBD1, 6 bases. Trimming took off 4 bases at V and 4 bases at J, with 14 bases between the two ends. This CDR3 has 14 amino acids. The germline CDR1 and CDR2 sequences are SGHRS and YFSETQ. CDR3 residues: CASSPDRSTYGYTF. The DNA of the CDR3 is TGCGCCAGCAGCCCTGACAGGAGTACCTATGGCTACACCTTC.

The chain uses TRBV5-4 and TRBJ2-7; 14 nucleotides match TRBD2. The CDR3 sequence is 16 residues long. With V trimmed by 4 bases and J by 2 bases, 5 bases remained unmatched. In germline, CDR1 is SGHNT, CDR2 YYREEE (reference sequence). CDR3 protein: CASSRGLAGGPYEQYF. In DNA form, the CDR3 reads TGTGCCAGCAGCCGCGGACTAGCGGGGGGCCCCTACGAGCAGTACTTC.

The chain combines TRBV29-1 with TRBJ1-3; D is uncertain. Trimming stripped 5 bases from V and 0 bases from J, with 8 bases between. The CDR3 has 13 residues. Looked up from germline, CDR1 is SQVTM and CDR2 is ANQGSEA. This CDR3 is CSVRVFSGNTIYF. The CDR3 bases are TGCAGCGTTCGAGTTTTCTCTGGAAACACCATATATTTT.

The chain links TRBV20-1 to TRBJ1-3; D remains unclear. This CDR3 has 14 residues. Trimming shortened V by 3 bases and J by 0 bases, and 9 bases separated the two germline ends. Per the germline V gene, CDR1 is DFQATT and CDR2 is SNEGSKA (reference sequence). CDR3 nucleotides: TGCAGTGCTAGTCCGGCAGACTCTGGAAACACCATATATTTT. Translating gives CSASPADSGNTIYF.

This chain uses TRBV27 with TRBJ2-3, with 8 bases lining up with TRBD2. CDR3 length: 16 amino acids. Trimming removed 2 bases from V and 0 bases from J; junction bases left unmatched: 4. CDR1 MNHEY and CDR2 SMNVEV come from the germline V gene (reference sequence). Here the CDR3 reads CASSLVSSGSTDTQYF. The CDR3 DNA follows: TGTGCCAGCAGTTTAGTATCTAGCGGGAGCACAGATACGCAGTATTTT.

V usage is TRBV10-3 and J usage is TRBJ2-5; D gene ambiguous. Trimming shortened V by 10 bases and J by 4 bases, and 13 bases separated the two germline ends. This CDR3 has 12 residues. Germline V gives CDR1 ENHRY, CDR2 SYGVKD. The CDR3 here is CATSTGSETQYF. The CDR3 DNA reads TGTGCCACCTCAACCGGGTCAGAGACCCAGTACTTC.

This chain uses TRBV6-6 with TRBJ1-1; D uncertain. Germline values: CDR1 MNHNY, CDR2 SVGAGI (reference sequence). The CDR3 length is 14 residues. V shed 2 bases and J shed 3 bases, with 10 bases lying between them. The CDR3 DNA is TGTGCCAGCAGTTACAGGGTAGCGGACACTGAAGCTTTCTTT. Its translation is CASSYRVADTEAFF.

The J gene is TRBJ1-2, the V gene TRBV4-1; D remains unclear. Trimming took 0 bases from V and 8 from J, leaving 13 bases between them. Germline lookup yields CDR1 MGHRA and CDR2 YSYEKL. This CDR3 spans 14 amino acids. The DNA of the CDR3 is TGCGCCAGCAGCCAAGAGGCGGCCGCCTCCGGCTACACCTTC. It codes for CASSQEAAASGYTF.

This clone was observed many times. This chain links TRBV5-1 with TRBJ2-7, with 8 nucleotides matching TRBD1. This CDR3 region has 15 residues. Germline CDR1 is SGHRS and CDR2 is YFSETQ. The trim removed 0 bases at V and 5 bases at J, leaving 7 bases unmatched. The CDR3 reads CASSLGRPGGHEQYF. The DNA for the CDR3 is TGCGCCAGCAGCTTGGGACGACCAGGGGGCCACGAGCAGTACTTC.

The CDR3 protein is CASSLRDGGYYGYTF. The DNA for the CDR3 is TGTGCCAGCAGTCTCCGGGACGGGGGGTACTATGGCTACACCTTC. The chain has TRBV27 and TRBJ1-2, with TRBD1 as a possible D gene (5 bases). This CDR3 comprises 15 residues. Trimming stripped 5 bases from V and 3 bases from J, with 16 bases between. Germline V gene sequence: CDR1 MNHEY, CDR2 SMNVEV (reference sequence).